This TCR beta chain was recorded in a study of CD8 T cells in Susac syndrome. cDNA came from roughly 0.47 to 1 ug RNA primed by random hexamers. The CDR3 of TCR beta was amplified by immunoSEQ multiplex PCR across 54 Vbeta and 13 Jbeta. TCRdb re-called the immunoSEQ multiplex PCR reads through MiXCR, storing one row per CDR3 protein. In the table there are roughly 150,000 distinct CDR3 sequences, about 95% of which are singletons. Study-level points and caveats: Among people with Susac, CD8+ clonal expansion was greatest in TEMRA cells and active patients.

With 8 bases removed from V and 4 bases from J, the gap between germline ends came to 15 bases. The germline V gene has CDR1 SNHLY and CDR2 FYNNEI. The CDR3 length is 14 residues. Comment on this clonotype: Its antigen is still unknown.

V is TRBV2 and J is TRBJ1-5; perhaps TRBD1 as D (6 bases). The material sequenced was CD8+ T cells from PBMCs. This sequence originates from a human donor with Susac syndrome. CDR3 sequence reads: CASGKEQGNQPQHF. DNA for the CDR3: TGTGCCAGCGGGAAGGAACAGGGTAATCAGCCCCAGCATTTT.